This T cell receptor (beta chain) was profiled in a study of T-cell reconstitution after alpha-beta-depleted transplantation in children. Study-wide results and limits: At day 60, the high TCRbeta diversity found in some patients originated from recipient T cells and thymic progenitors that had survived.

The TCRbeta library was prepared with unique molecular identifiers. One entry per CDR3 protein results from TCRdb running MiXCR on the PCR reads. In the table there are around 450,000 distinct CDR3 sequences, about 10% of which are singletons. Germline V gene lookup returns CDR1 MDHEN and CDR2 SYDVKM. CDR3 size: 14 residues. Trimming stripped 7 bases from V and 5 bases from J, with 17 bases between. This clonotype was counted at least ten times. Its specificity is unknown. This receptor was taken from a child aged 2 to 15 with inherited bone marrow failure, due to receive a stem cell transplant. Specimen: PBMCs, collected before TCRalphabeta/CD19-depleted stem cell transplant. The chain combines TRBV28 with TRBJ2-5, with D perhaps TRBD1 or TRBD2 (5 bases each). The CDR3 protein is CASIGTGRWETQYF. CDR3 sequence (DNA): TGTGCCAGCATAGGCACGGGACGGTGGGAGACCCAGTACTTC.